The 8 T cell receptor beta chains given below trace back to one sample, sequenced in a study of shared clonotypes between healthy human individuals. The table came from immunoSEQ multiplex PCR; TCRdb's copy has only in-frame clones and leaves some out. The table has about 1.1 million clones, about four fifths seen once. The sequenced sample consisted of memory CD4+ T cells from PBMCs. The sample's subset: CD45RA-negative fraction. The receptors originated from a man between 18 and 35 years old in good health. Some clones in this sample may be carry-over from other donors' samples.

This rearrangement joins TRBV5-1 to TRBJ1-1; D is possibly TRBD1 (5 bases). CDR1 is SGHRS, CDR2 YFSETQ, per germline. The CDR3 length is 12 residues. The V end lost 4 bases, the J end lost 6 bases, and 10 bases lay between the germline ends. In DNA form, the CDR3 reads TGCGCCAGCAGCCGTTTAGGGGCTGAAGCTTTCTTT. Residues: CASSRLGAEAFF.

The sample holds one count of this clone. The chain joins TRBV28 to TRBJ2-7; the D is unclear. The CDR3 totals 13 residues. Germline V CDR1 and CDR2: MDHEN, SYDVKM. The V gene lost 5 bases and the J gene lost 3 bases, with 11 bases spanning the gap. CDR3 nucleotide sequence: TGTGCCAGCAGTCGAGGCACCAACTACGAGCAGTACTTC. Amino acids: CASSRGTNYEQYF.

This clone was recorded a few times. The chain recombines TRBV5-1 with TRBJ2-1, with TRBD2 identical over 10 bases. Per the germline V gene, CDR1 is SGHRS and CDR2 is YFSETQ. Trimming cost V 3 bases and J 8 bases; bases outside gene matches: 8. The CDR3 runs 15 residues. The CDR3: CASSYLAGARDEQFF. The DNA of the CDR3 is TGCGCCAGCAGCTATCTAGCGGGGGCGAGGGATGAGCAGTTCTTC.

This clone occurred a few times. The chain has TRBV30 and TRBJ2-5; the match to TRBD1 covers 8 bases. The V gene's germline CDR1 is GTSNPN and CDR2 SVGIG (reference sequence). This CDR3 spans 14 amino acids. The V gene end was trimmed by 3 bases and the J gene end by 5 bases; junction bases not matched to a gene: 8. CDR3 sequence (DNA): TGTGCCTGGAGCGCCAGGGGGCTAAGGGAGACCCAGTACTTC. Translation: CAWSARGLRETQYF.

The genes are TRBV5-4 and TRBJ2-6; a weak D match, TRBD2 (6 bases). The CDR3 sequence is 16 residues long. CDR1 is SGHNT and CDR2 is YYREEE in the germline V gene (reference sequence). V gave up 0 bases and J gave up 4 bases, with 11 bases separating them. The CDR3 DNA sequence: TGTGCCAGCAGCTTGGGAGGGAGGCCCGGGGCCAACGTCCTGACTTTC. It encodes CASSLGGRPGANVLTF.

The genes are TRBV30 and TRBJ2-1; 8 positions match TRBD1. Germline trimming cut 5 bases from V and 6 bases from J; bases unmatched to any gene: 9. The CDR3 covers 14 residues. Germline V lookup: CDR1 GTSNPN, CDR2 SVGIG (reference sequence). The CDR3 reads CAWGTGGRVNEQFF. CDR3 nucleotides: TGTGCCTGGGGGACAGGAGGCCGGGTCAATGAGCAGTTCTTC.

The chain couples TRBV28 to TRBJ2-1; D ambiguous. The CDR3 contains 16 residues. With 5 bases removed from V and 0 bases from J, the gap between germline ends came to 14 bases. The V gene's germline CDR1 is MDHEN and CDR2 SYDVKM. The CDR3 spells CASSRPWSSSYNEQFF. DNA for the CDR3: TGTGCCAGCAGTCGGCCGTGGTCTAGCTCCTACAATGAGCAGTTCTTC.

This chain joins TRBV9 and TRBJ2-2, with a possible D match to TRBD1 (5 bases). V gave up 3 bases and J gave up 3 bases, with 15 bases separating them. CDR1 is SGDLS and CDR2 is YYNGEE in the germline V gene. This CDR3 contains 16 residues. Here the CDR3 DNA reads TGTGCCAGCAGCGCTTCTGAGACAGATTACACCGGGGAGCTGTTTTTT. This sequence encodes CASSASETDYTGELFF.